The present T cell receptor beta chain was sequenced within a study of OX40 agonist ivuxolimab in advanced cancers. Study-level results: At 0.1 to 3.0 mg/kg, CD4+ and CD8+ blood T cells expanded clonally by week 6.

This CDR3 contains 17 residues. The junction had 11 bases not matched to a gene; V was cut back by 10 bases and J by 3 bases. The germline CDR1 and CDR2 sequences are WSHSY and SAAADI. Assay: immunoSEQ multiplex PCR; the TCRdb copy retains only in-frame clones and omits some. The sample holds some 37,000 clones, around 82% seen once. As to this clone: Its antigen is still unknown.

With baseline, cycle 4 day 1, and cycle 7 day 1 as timepoints, blood was sampled. This TCR derives from an adult with an advanced solid tumor such as melanoma, head and neck, liver or kidney cancer. This chain uses TRBV10-2 with TRBJ2-3, with 15 bases identical to TRBD2. The sample here was CD4+ or CD8+ T cells sorted from blood, taken in a trial of the OX40 agonist ivuxolimab. The CDR3 bases are TGCGCCACCAGGGGACTAGCGGGAGGTTTGGCTACAGATACGCAGTATTTT. Protein: CATRGLAGGLATDTQYF.